The 29 T cell receptor beta chains given below trace back to one sample, sequenced in a study of Ad26.COV2.S vaccination and SARS-CoV-2 variants (dated by TCRdb to the early 2020s). This specimen's treatment or condition label, interpreted: roughly 18 received Ad26.COV2.S at low or high dose, single or two shots; roughly five received placebo; per-sample allocation not given. For vaccine and placebo recipients, repertoires were sequenced using samples collected on day 63 after the first injection. Library generation was performed with the immunoSEQ multiplex PCR assay. TCRdb's version of the immuneACCESS table is confined to in-frame rearrangements and falls short of the full clone set. An unresolved V gene accounts for under half of the shortfall where checked; the remainder is of unknown origin. The sample table shows fewer than 500,000 clones, and 75% to 95% are seen once. The top ten clonotypes cover more than 10% of the sample.

The specimen was peripheral blood, collected in a trial of Ad26.COV2.S vaccine versus placebo. These receptors came from a person aged 18-60 years who received the Ad26.COV2.S COVID-19 vaccine or a placebo.

Points on this clone: No conserved phenylalanine or tryptophan is present at the end of the CDR3, so a read error is the likely explanation. The DNA is omitted, as the CDR3 cannot be located on it reliably, and the CDR3 follows TCRdb's listing. The rearrangement uses TRBV7-9 and TRBJ1-3. Counting both end residues, the CDR3 totals 11 amino acids. CDR1 is SEHNR and CDR2 is FQNEAQ in the germline V gene (reference sequence). The chain's CDR3 is CASATSRVFCP.

The CDR3 reads CASSPGSGSYNEQFF. CDR3 nucleotides: TGTGCCAGCAGCCCGGGGAGCGGGAGCTACAATGAGCAGTTCTTC. The chain is built from TRBV5-4 and TRBJ2-1, with 8 positions matching TRBD2. Germline lookup yields CDR1 SGHNT and CDR2 YYREEE (reference sequence). V was clipped by 4 bases and J by 3 bases; unmatched bases: 6. The CDR3 loop spans 15 amino acids.

This clone was seen once. The gene calls are TRBV28 and TRBJ2-5, with TRBD1 matching 8 bases. V gave up 4 bases and J gave up 13 bases; unmatched junction bases: 11. The length of the CDR3 is 13 residues. Germline loops: CDR1 MDHEN, CDR2 SYDVKM. Written as DNA, the CDR3 is TGTGCCAGCAGTTCCCGCCGACAGGGGATGAGGTACTTC. This encodes CASSSRRQGMRYF.

V and J are TRBV27 and TRBJ1-2, with 7 bases that match TRBD1. Germline V gene sequence: CDR1 MNHEY, CDR2 SMNVEV (reference sequence). J gave up 3 bases and V 5 bases, and 3 bases lay outside the gene matches. This CDR3 spans 13 amino acids. CDR3: CASSTGAYYGYTF. For the CDR3, the DNA is TGTGCCAGCAGTACAGGGGCTTACTATGGCTACACCTTC.

This clone was recorded once. This chain connects TRBV9 to TRBJ2-1; no clear D. Trimming cost V 4 bases and J 0 bases, with 11 bases left between them. This CDR3 contains 15 residues. Germline assignment: CDR1 SGDLS and CDR2 YYNGEE. CDR3 sequence reads: CASSLQRGSYNEQFF. The CDR3 nucleotides read TGTGCCAGCAGCCTTCAACGTGGCTCCTACAATGAGCAGTTCTTC. The whole variable domain, filled in from reference TRBV9 and TRBJ2-1, reads DSGVTQTPKHLITATGQRVTLRCSPRSGDLSVYWYQQSLDQGLQFLIQYYNGEERAKGNILERFSAQQFPDLHSELNLSSLELGDSALYFCASSLQRGSYNEQFFGPGTRLTVL.

The chain combines TRBV6-5 with TRBJ2-1; 8 bases align to TRBD2. CDR1 and CDR2 from the germline V gene are MNHEY and SVGAGI. The V segment lost 4 bases and the J segment 6 bases; nucleotides outside the gene matches: 5. The CDR3 length is 14 residues. In DNA, the CDR3 is TGTGCCAGCAGTTCGGGACTAGAGGGCAATGAGCAGTTCTTC. Translated, it gives CASSSGLEGNEQFF.

The V call is TRBV11-2, the J call TRBJ1-6; D perhaps matches TRBD1 (6 bases). CDR1 and CDR2 from the germline V gene are SGHAT and FQNNGV. Trimming pared 3 bases from V and 0 bases from J, leaving 18 bases between. This CDR3 spans 19 amino acids. In DNA, the CDR3 is TGTGCCAGCAGCTTCTCAGGCGGAACAGGGTTCTCCTATAATTCACCCCTCCACTTT. Protein: CASSFSGGTGFSYNSPLHF.

The chain links TRBV30 to TRBJ1-1, with TRBD1 matching 7 bases. The V segment lost 0 bases and the J segment 3 bases; nucleotides outside the gene matches: 4. Per the germline V gene, CDR1 is GTSNPN and CDR2 is SVGIG (reference sequence). The CDR3 extends over 14 amino acids. CDR3 DNA sequence: TGTGCCTGGAGTGTAGGGGGCACCGACACTGAAGCTTTCTTT. Its translation: CAWSVGGTDTEAFF.

This chain joins TRBV6-1 and TRBJ2-7; TRBD1 agrees at 7 bases. V was pared by 2 bases and J by 2 bases, with 0 bases of the junction left unmatched. The CDR3 totals 13 residues. Germline V CDR1 and CDR2: MNHNS, SASEGT. In DNA form, the CDR3 reads TGTGCCAGCAGTGAAACAGGGGCCTACGAGCAGTACTTC. Amino acids: CASSETGAYEQYF.

The chain joins TRBV12-3 or TRBV12-4 to TRBJ2-1; the match to TRBD2 covers 9 bases. This CDR3 spans 13 amino acids. Losses at the gene ends were 7 bases for V and 8 bases for J; bases not matched to a gene: 6. In DNA form, the CDR3 reads TGTGCCAGCATAATTAGCGGGAGTCATGAGCAGTTCTTC. It is translated as CASIISGSHEQFF.

V and J are TRBV6-5 and TRBJ2-7, with a possible D match to TRBD2 (6 bases). Germline-derived CDR1 and CDR2 are MNHEY and SVGAGI. The CDR3 runs to 15 residues. V lost 2 bases, J lost 5 bases, and 16 bases lay in between. The CDR3 region is CASSYRLVRWDEQYF. CDR3 nucleotides: TGTGCCAGCAGTTACCGACTAGTTCGTTGGGACGAGCAGTACTTC.

This clone was counted a few times. This rearrangement joins TRBV3-1 (or the pseudogene TRBV3-2) to TRBJ2-7; no firm D call. The V gene lost 0 bases and the J gene lost 3 bases, with 9 bases spanning the gap. CDR1 and CDR2 from the germline V gene are LGHDT and YNNKEL (reference sequence). The CDR3 spans 14 residues. In DNA form, the CDR3 reads TGTGCCAGCAGCCAAGAAGGCTCAGTCTACGAGCAGTACTTC. It codes for CASSQEGSVYEQYF.

The table lists this clone with a few counts. This sequence joins TRBV7-2 and TRBJ1-1, with D hard to call. Per the germline V gene, CDR1 is SGHTA and CDR2 is FQGNSA. The CDR3 totals 14 residues. Deletions cut 1 base from V and 0 bases from J, with 6 bases between. CDR3 nucleotides: TGTGCCAGCAGCTTAGTTTTTCTGAACACTGAAGCTTTCTTT. Translated, it gives CASSLVFLNTEAFF.

V is TRBV7-9 and J is TRBJ2-6; 7 positions agree with TRBD1. The CDR3 spans 19 residues. CDR1 and CDR2 from the germline V gene are SEHNR and FQNEAQ (reference sequence). V was clipped by 2 bases and J by 0 bases; unmatched bases: 10. The chain's CDR3 is CASSLPPGQQSSGANVLTF. The CDR3 bases are TGTGCCAGCAGCTTACCCCCGGGACAGCAAAGCTCTGGGGCCAACGTCCTGACTTTC.

The rearrangement links TRBV10-3 to TRBJ2-1; 10 bases line up with TRBD2. Germline V CDR1 and CDR2: ENHRY, SYGVKD. V trimming: 3 bases; J trimming: 4 bases; junction bases outside the gene matches: 3. This CDR3 comprises 15 residues. CDR3 sequence: CAISDSGRPYNEQFF. DNA of the CDR3: TGTGCCATCAGTGATAGCGGGAGGCCATACAATGAGCAGTTCTTC.

On this clone itself: The sample has other DNA sequences that encode this CDR3 too. This chain links TRBV6-5 with TRBJ1-1; D uncertain. The germline V gene has CDR1 MNHEY and CDR2 SVGAGI. The CDR3 sequence is 14 residues long. Trimming cost V 0 bases and J 1 base, with 6 bases left between them. CDR3 DNA sequence: TGTGCCAGCAGTTACTCGGGAGAGAACACTGAAGCTTTCTTT. Protein sequence: CASSYSGENTEAFF.

The chain combines TRBV10-3 with TRBJ1-2; TRBD1 aligns across 9 bases. This CDR3 comprises 15 residues. V shed 7 bases and J 6 bases; nucleotides not matched to a gene: 12. Germline loops: CDR1 ENHRY, CDR2 SYGVKD. CDR3 protein: CAITNSNDRGDGYTF. The CDR3 nucleotides are TGTGCCATCACCAACTCTAACGACAGGGGGGATGGCTACACCTTC.

The rearrangement joins TRBV5-1 to TRBJ1-2; D remains unclear. The CDR3 runs 13 residues. Germline CDR1 and CDR2: SGHRS and YFSETQ. V dropped 4 bases and J dropped 0 bases, with 7 bases sitting between them. The CDR3 coding sequence is TGCGCCAGCAGCATCAGGACTAACTATGGCTACACCTTC. It translates to CASSIRTNYGYTF.

The rearrangement joins TRBV3-1 (or the pseudogene TRBV3-2) to TRBJ2-7; TRBD1 agrees at 7 bases. V lost 4 bases and J lost 7; bases outside the gene matches: 10. Germline V CDR1 and CDR2: LGHDT, YNNKEL (reference sequence). This CDR3 has 14 residues. The CDR3: CASSPKWDSGEQYF. CDR3 nucleotides: TGTGCCAGCAGCCCCAAGTGGGACAGTGGAGAGCAGTACTTC.

This clone was detected once. The junction shows a germline mismatch at one end, possibly a read error. The rearrangement uses TRBV5-1 and TRBJ1-2; D uncertain. This CDR3 is 15 amino acids long. CDR1 is SGHRS and CDR2 is YFSETQ in the germline V gene. DNA for the CDR3: TGCGCCAGCAGCTTGGATTCCCCTTCTAACTATGGCTTGGCCTTC. It is translated as CASSLDSPSNYGLAF.

The chain employs TRBV29-1 and TRBJ2-7; 11 bases are a match to TRBD2. The germline gives CDR1 SQVTM, CDR2 ANQGSEA. V gave up 7 bases and J gave up 4 bases; unmatched junction bases: 6. CDR3 length equals 13 residues. The DNA of the CDR3 is TGCAGCGGAACTAGCGGGAGAGGTTACGAGCAGTACTTC. Protein: CSGTSGRGYEQYF.

The chain combines TRBV15 with TRBJ2-1; 13 nucleotides line up with TRBD2. The germline CDR1 and CDR2 sequences are LNHNV and YYDKDF (reference sequence). The junction had 5 bases not matched to a gene; V was cut back by 10 bases and J by 8 bases. CDR3 length: 13 residues. The DNA for the CDR3 is TGTGCCATCGGGACTAGCGGGAACGATGAGCAGTTCTTC. This gives the protein CAIGTSGNDEQFF.

The chain uses TRBV20-1 and TRBJ2-3, with TRBD2 identical over 11 bases. CDR1 DFQATT and CDR2 SNEGSKA come from the germline V gene (reference sequence). The junction had 7 bases not matched to a gene; V was cut back by 3 bases and J by 2 bases. CDR3 length equals 16 residues. This chain's CDR3 is CSASNPSGRNTDTQYF. For the CDR3, the DNA is TGCAGTGCTAGTAACCCTAGCGGGAGGAACACAGATACGCAGTATTTT.

This clone showed up just once. V gene TRBV7-9 combines with J gene TRBJ1-3; maybe TRBD1 (6 bases). Germline-derived CDR1 and CDR2 are SEHNR and FQNEAQ (reference sequence). CDR3 length equals 15 residues. Deletions cut 2 bases from V and 6 bases from J, with 14 bases between. CDR3 protein: CASSLTRQVANTIYF. DNA of the CDR3: TGTGCCAGCAGCTTAACAAGACAGGTCGCAAACACCATATATTTT.

This rearrangement joins TRBV5-1 to TRBJ2-3; 7 bases are a match to TRBD2. Unmatched junction bases numbered 8, after V lost 3 bases and J lost 4 bases. The CDR3 loop spans 15 amino acids. Looked up from germline, CDR1 is SGHRS and CDR2 is YFSETQ. CDR3 loop: CASSSRPAGADTQYF. The DNA for the CDR3 is TGCGCCAGCAGCTCCCGACCGGCGGGGGCAGATACGCAGTATTTT. The whole variable domain, filled in from reference TRBV5-1 and TRBJ2-3, reads KAGVTQTPRYLIKTRGQQVTLSCSPISGHRSVSWYQQTPGQGLQFLFEYFSETQRNKGNFPGRFSGRQFSNSRSEMNVSTLELGDSALYLCASSSRPAGADTQYFGPGTRLTVL.

The CDR3 is CASSQVLAGEQYF. In nucleotides, the CDR3 is TGCGCCAGCAGCCAAGTTCTGGCTGGGGAGCAGTACTTC. The J gene is TRBJ2-7, the V gene TRBV4-3; D is unresolved. Germline V CDR1 and CDR2: LGHNA, YSLEER. The CDR3 totals 13 residues. Trimming took 1 base from V and 7 from J, leaving 11 bases between them.

The rearrangement uses TRBV7-9 and TRBJ1-1; the D is unclear. This CDR3 contains 11 residues. Trimming took 0 bases from V and 7 from J, leaving 3 bases between them. Germline V gives CDR1 SEHNR, CDR2 FQNEAQ (reference sequence). CDR3 in amino acids: CASSLAGEAFF. The CDR3 DNA follows: TGTGCCAGCAGCTTAGCGGGTGAAGCTTTCTTT.

The chain combines TRBV11-2 with TRBJ1-4, with D uncertain. CDR3 size: 16 residues. The germline CDR1 and CDR2 sequences are SGHAT and FQNNGV. Between the trimmed V and J ends, which lost 1 base and 6 bases, there was a span of 15 bases. CDR3 amino acids: CASSLVGWQADEKLFF. The CDR3 DNA sequence: TGTGCCAGCAGCTTAGTCGGGTGGCAGGCAGATGAAAAACTGTTTTTT. Supplemented by reference TRBV11-2 and TRBJ1-4, the full variable domain reads EAGVAQSPRYKIIEKRQSVAFWCNPISGHATLYWYQQILGQGPKLLIQFQNNGVVDDSQLPKDRFSAERLKGVDSTLKIQPAKLEDSAVYLCASSLVGWQADEKLFFGSGTQLSVL.

The rearrangement links TRBV11-3 to TRBJ2-1; TRBD2 matches 12 bases. The V and J ends lost 1 base and 3 bases, in that order; junction bases with no gene match: 1. The length of the CDR3 is 16 residues. The germline gives CDR1 SGHNT, CDR2 YENEEA. The chain's CDR3 is CASSLGTSGIYNEQFF. Here the CDR3 DNA reads TGTGCCAGCAGCTTAGGGACTAGCGGGATCTACAATGAGCAGTTCTTC.